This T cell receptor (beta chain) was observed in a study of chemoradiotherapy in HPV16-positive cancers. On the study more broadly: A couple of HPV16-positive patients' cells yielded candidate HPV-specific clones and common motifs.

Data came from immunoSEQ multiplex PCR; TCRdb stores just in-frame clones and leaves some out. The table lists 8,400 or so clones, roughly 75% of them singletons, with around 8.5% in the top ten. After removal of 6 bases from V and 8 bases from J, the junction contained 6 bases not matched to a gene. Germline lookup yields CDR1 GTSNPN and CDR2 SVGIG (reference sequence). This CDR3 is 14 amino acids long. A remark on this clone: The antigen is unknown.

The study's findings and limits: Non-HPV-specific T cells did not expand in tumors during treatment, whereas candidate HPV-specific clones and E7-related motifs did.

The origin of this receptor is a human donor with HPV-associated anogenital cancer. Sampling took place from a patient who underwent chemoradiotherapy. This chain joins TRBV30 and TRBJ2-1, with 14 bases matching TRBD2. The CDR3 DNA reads TGTGCCTGCAAGACTAGCGGGGGGGTTGATGAGCAGTTCTTC. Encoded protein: CACKTSGGVDEQFF.